The rows below give T cell receptor beta chains drawn from one sample of a study of T-cell memory formation after mild COVID-19. One entry per CDR3 protein, called by TCRdb with MiXCR from the 5' RACE reads. The profile shows around 200,000 distinct CDR3 sequences, 20% to 25% of them singletons. Specimen: PBMCs or a T cell subset sorted from them (not recorded which). The source of these receptors is an adult woman who had mild COVID-19 (a few samples of this study predate the infection). Cell type and time point are not known. Both conserved end residues are part of each CDR3.

CDR3 length	J gene	V gene	CDR3 protein
15	TRBJ2-6	TRBV12-3/TRBV12-4	CASSSPDRGGNVLTF
15	TRBJ1-1	TRBV27	CASSFLWGGETEAFF
16	TRBJ1-2	TRBV3-1	CASSQDLFSGGYGYTF
15	TRBJ1-5	TRBV24-1	CATSDLQADNQPQHF
15	TRBJ2-1	TRBV7-6	CASSFGLNPYNEQFF
14	TRBJ1-1	TRBV14	CASSQDRGQGFAFF
13	TRBJ2-1	TRBV7-9	CASSTLLSNEQFF
15	TRBJ2-1	TRBV27	CASRSQDSTYNEQFF
17	TRBJ2-3	TRBV14	CASSLARVGRGTDTQYF
17	TRBJ1-1	TRBV3-1	CASSQEIGTGHPPVAFF
16	TRBJ1-1	TRBV5-1	CASILPSDRMNTEAFF
17	TRBJ1-2	TRBV12-3/TRBV12-4	CASSPSGTGPINYGYTF
20	TRBJ2-1	TRBV24-1	CATSEYSSGSKVGSYNEQFF
19	TRBJ1-4	TRBV7-6	CASSLRGRTDAATNEKLFF
15	TRBJ1-5	TRBV2	CASSEGSFGNQPQHF
19	TRBJ2-1	TRBV7-3	CASSRKPTSGGPTYNEQFF
14	TRBJ1-1	TRBV12-3/TRBV12-4	CASSFWGEVTEAFF
16	TRBJ2-7	TRBV4-2	CASSQELAGGQYEQYF
16	TRBJ2-6	TRBV7-9	CASSPTQATGANVLTF
16	TRBJ2-1	TRBV27	CASSPGTSGFYNEQFF
14	TRBJ2-5	TRBV7-9	CASSWTDNQETQYF
16	TRBJ2-1	TRBV11-2	CASSSTGLAGYNEQFF